The rows below give T cell receptor beta chains drawn from one sample of a study of tumor-infiltrating lymphocytes in localized non-small cell lung cancer. Some clones are missing from TCRdb's copy, which holds only in-frame ones; the method was immunoSEQ multiplex PCR. The sample has around 7,100 clones, around 64% seen once. The specimen sequenced was uninvolved lung tissue not adjacent to the tumor. These receptors were obtained from a human donor with non-small cell lung cancer. Each CDR3 is given with its conserved first and last residue. The D gene is left open where the match is weak. Where a row states a size, it is once, few, many or the class of an expanded clone; other rows omit it.

cdr3_aa: CASSLEGANSPLHF; cdr3_nt: TGTGCCAGCAGCTTAGAGGGGGCGAATTCACCCCTCCACTTT; clone_size: NA; d_call: TRBD1; cdr3_length: 14; v_call: TRBV7-8; j_call: TRBJ1-6
cdr3_aa: CASSNANTGELFF; cdr3_nt: TGTGCCAGTAGCAATGCGAACACCGGGGAGCTGTTTTTT; clone_size: NA; d_call: NA; cdr3_length: 13; v_call: TRBV19; j_call: TRBJ2-2
cdr3_aa: CASSESSGAGYGYTF; cdr3_nt: TGCGCCAGCAGTGAGTCTTCGGGGGCTGGCTATGGCTACACCTTC; clone_size: few; d_call: NA; cdr3_length: 15; v_call: TRBV10-2; j_call: TRBJ1-2
cdr3_aa: CASSFIQGGSYGYTF; cdr3_nt: TGCGCCAGCAGCTTTATCCAGGGGGGATCCTATGGCTACACCTTC; clone_size: NA; d_call: TRBD1; cdr3_length: 15; v_call: TRBV5-1; j_call: TRBJ1-2
cdr3_aa: CASMNSGAGGGETQYF; cdr3_nt: TGCGCCAGCATGAACTCAGGTGCTGGTGGAGGAGAGACCCAGTACTTC; clone_size: few; d_call: NA; cdr3_length: 16; v_call: TRBV4-1; j_call: TRBJ2-5
cdr3_aa: CASSLDGSWAGELFF; cdr3_nt: TGTGCCAGCAGCTTGGACGGGTCATGGGCCGGGGAGCTGTTTTTT; clone_size: NA; d_call: NA; cdr3_length: 15; v_call: TRBV7-9; j_call: TRBJ2-2
cdr3_aa: CASSYERGVRLDTQYF; cdr3_nt: TGTGCCAGCAGTTACGAGCGGGGGGTTCGATTAGATACGCAGTATTTT; clone_size: NA; d_call: TRBD2; cdr3_length: 16; v_call: TRBV6-5; j_call: TRBJ2-3
cdr3_aa: CASSYSTGRNYGYTF; cdr3_nt: TGTGCCAGCAGTTACTCCACGGGACGCAACTATGGCTACACCTTC; clone_size: NA; d_call: NA; cdr3_length: 15; v_call: TRBV6-5; j_call: TRBJ1-2
cdr3_aa: CASSVVQGMGEAFF; cdr3_nt: TGTGCCAGCAGCGTAGTCCAGGGCATGGGTGAAGCTTTCTTT; clone_size: NA; d_call: NA; cdr3_length: 14; v_call: TRBV9; j_call: TRBJ1-1
cdr3_aa: CASSDRRQGNNSPLHF; cdr3_nt: TGTGCCAGCAGCGACCGCCGACAGGGGAATAATTCACCCCTCCACTTT; clone_size: few; d_call: TRBD1; cdr3_length: 16; v_call: TRBV7-9; j_call: TRBJ1-6
cdr3_aa: CASGGLNTEAFF; cdr3_nt: TGCGCCAGCGGAGGATTGAACACTGAAGCTTTCTTT; clone_size: NA; d_call: NA; cdr3_length: 12; v_call: TRBV10-2; j_call: TRBJ1-1
cdr3_aa: CASSPRTGEAFF; cdr3_nt: TGTGCCAGTAGTCCCCGGACAGGGGAAGCTTTCTTT; clone_size: NA; d_call: TRBD1; cdr3_length: 12; v_call: TRBV19; j_call: TRBJ1-1
cdr3_aa: CSVEDYRLTDTQYF; cdr3_nt: TGCAGCGTTGAAGATTACCGGCTAACAGATACGCAGTATTTT; clone_size: NA; d_call: NA; cdr3_length: 14; v_call: TRBV29-1; j_call: TRBJ2-3
cdr3_aa: CASSQDRLVNTEAFF; cdr3_nt: TGCGCCAGCAGCCAAGATCGTTTGGTGAACACTGAAGCTTTCTTT; clone_size: NA; d_call: NA; cdr3_length: 15; v_call: TRBV4-3; j_call: TRBJ1-1
cdr3_aa: CASSLASNQPQHF; cdr3_nt: TGTGCCAGCAGCTTGGCCAGCAATCAGCCCCAGCATTTT; clone_size: medium-sized; d_call: NA; cdr3_length: 13; v_call: TRBV5-4; j_call: TRBJ1-5
cdr3_aa: CASSDGGTTEAFF; cdr3_nt: TGTGCCAGTTCCGATGGAGGGACCACTGAAGCTTTCTTT; clone_size: NA; d_call: NA; cdr3_length: 13; v_call: TRBV7-8; j_call: TRBJ1-1
cdr3_aa: CASSLGWERSTEAFF; cdr3_nt: TGTGCCAGCAGCTTAGGTTGGGAGCGTAGCACTGAAGCTTTCTTT; clone_size: NA; d_call: NA; cdr3_length: 15; v_call: TRBV11-2; j_call: TRBJ1-1
cdr3_aa: CASKDAATYEQYF; cdr3_nt: TGTGCCAGTAAAGACGCAGCGACCTACGAGCAGTACTTC; clone_size: NA; d_call: NA; cdr3_length: 13; v_call: TRBV19; j_call: TRBJ2-7
cdr3_aa: CASSYRTEGTEAFF; cdr3_nt: TGTGCCAGCAGTTATCGGACCGAAGGGACTGAAGCTTTCTTT; clone_size: NA; d_call: NA; cdr3_length: 14; v_call: TRBV6-5; j_call: TRBJ1-1
cdr3_aa: CASSIEGRALMDEQYF; cdr3_nt: TGTGCCAGTAGTATAGAGGGGCGGGCGTTGATGGACGAGCAGTACTTC; clone_size: NA; d_call: NA; cdr3_length: 16; v_call: TRBV19; j_call: TRBJ2-7
cdr3_aa: CASSLSGQGAYEQYF; cdr3_nt: TGTGCCAGTAGTTTATCGGGACAGGGGGCCTACGAGCAGTACTTC; clone_size: NA; d_call: TRBD1; cdr3_length: 15; v_call: TRBV19; j_call: TRBJ2-7
cdr3_aa: CASSQDPAGGMNTEAFF; cdr3_nt: TGTGCCAGCAGCCAAGATCCGGCAGGGGGCATGAACACTGAAGCTTTCTTT; clone_size: NA; d_call: TRBD1; cdr3_length: 17; v_call: TRBV4-2; j_call: TRBJ1-1